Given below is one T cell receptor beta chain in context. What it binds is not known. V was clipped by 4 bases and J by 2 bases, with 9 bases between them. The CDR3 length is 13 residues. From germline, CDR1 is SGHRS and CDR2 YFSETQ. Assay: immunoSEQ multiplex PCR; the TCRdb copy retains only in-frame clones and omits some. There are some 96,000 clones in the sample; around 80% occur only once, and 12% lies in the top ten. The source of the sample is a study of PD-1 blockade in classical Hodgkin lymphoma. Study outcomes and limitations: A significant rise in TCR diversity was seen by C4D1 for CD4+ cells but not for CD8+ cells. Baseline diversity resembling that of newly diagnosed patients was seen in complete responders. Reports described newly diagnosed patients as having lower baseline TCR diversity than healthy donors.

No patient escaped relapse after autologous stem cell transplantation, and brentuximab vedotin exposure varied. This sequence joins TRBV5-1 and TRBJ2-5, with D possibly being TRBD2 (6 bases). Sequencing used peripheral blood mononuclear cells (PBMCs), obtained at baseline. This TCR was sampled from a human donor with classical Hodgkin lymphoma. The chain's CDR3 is CASSPEGQETQYF. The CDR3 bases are TGCGCCAGCAGCCCGGAGGGGCAAGAGACCCAGTACTTC. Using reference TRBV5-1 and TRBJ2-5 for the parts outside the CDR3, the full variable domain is KAGVTQTPRYLIKTRGQQVTLSCSPISGHRSVSWYQQTPGQGLQFLFEYFSETQRNKGNFPGRFSGRQFSNSRSEMNVSTLELGDSALYLCASSPEGQETQYFGPGTRLLVL.